The 27 T cell receptor beta chains below come from one sample, sequenced in a study of read filtering for tumor transcriptome and immune sequencing. From approximately 430 ng of RNA, a library with molecular barcoded alpha/delta and beta/gamma adaptors was made. In TCRdb, the reads were re-called with MiXCR into one record per CDR3 protein. The sample has roughly 130,000 distinct CDR3 sequences; 10% to 15% are singletons. The sequenced sample consisted of a population of CD138-negative cells sorted from bone marrow. These receptor sequences come from a donor at least 40 years old with multiple myeloma.

This clonotype has a count of ten or more. The chain joins TRBV21-1 to TRBJ2-3; no check of the table's D call, TRBD2, against the DNA was made. TRBV21-1 is labeled a pseudogene. The CDR3 contains 18 residues. The CDR3 is CASSIRREREGRADTQYF. CDR3 in DNA: TGTGCCAGCAGCATTAGGAGAGAGCGGGAGGGCAGGGCAGATACGCAGTATTTT.

This clonotype was seen ten or more times. V usage is TRBV5-1 and J usage is TRBJ2-3; weak D call: TRBD2 (5 bases). V dropped 4 bases and J dropped 6 bases, with 21 bases sitting between them. The CDR3 has 16 residues. Germline CDR1 is SGHRS and CDR2 is YFSETQ. The CDR3 region has the DNA TGCGCCAGCAGCCCCCGGAGGATAGCACGAGGGGATACGCAGTATTTT. Residues: CASSPRRIARGDTQYF.

This clonotype came up many times. The V and J genes are TRBV28 and TRBJ2-5, with D tentatively TRBD1 or TRBD2 (7 bases each). V was shortened by 6 bases and J by 4 bases, with 18 bases between the two germline ends. The CDR3 is 15 residues long. Per the germline V gene, CDR1 is MDHEN and CDR2 is SYDVKM. The CDR3 bases are TGTGCCAGCAGCCAGGGGGGGGTCGGTGGAGAGACCCAGTACTTC. Protein sequence: CASSQGGVGGETQYF. The entire variable domain, with the rest obtained from reference TRBV28 and TRBJ2-5, is as follows: DVKVTQSSRYLVKRTGEKVFLECVQDMDHENMFWYRQDPGLGLRLIYFSYDVKMKEKGDIPEGYSVSREKKERFSLILESASTNQTSMYLCASSQGGVGGETQYFGPGTRLLVL.

Only a few counts were recorded for this clonotype. The V call is TRBV28, the J call TRBJ2-7, with 10 bases identical to TRBD1. This CDR3 region has 15 residues. V was clipped by 0 bases and J by 6 bases; unmatched bases: 5. CDR1 is MDHEN and CDR2 is SYDVKM in the germline V gene. CDR3 region: CASSLWVRTGGEQYF. As DNA, the CDR3 is TGTGCCAGCAGTTTATGGGTTCGGACAGGGGGCGAGCAGTACTTC.

This clonotype has at least ten counts. J is TRBJ1-1 and V is TRBV29-1; D gene ambiguous. V gave up 7 bases and J gave up 0 bases, with 18 bases separating them. This CDR3 contains 15 residues. Germline V lookup: CDR1 SQVTM, CDR2 ANQGSEA. The CDR3 sequence: CSAAPGVAVNTEAFF. CDR3 in DNA: TGCAGCGCAGCACCGGGAGTCGCCGTGAACACTGAAGCTTTCTTT.

Many counts were recorded for this clonotype. The rearrangement joins TRBV29-1 to TRBJ1-3; D perhaps matches TRBD1 (5 bases). CDR3 length equals 12 residues. CDR1 is SQVTM, CDR2 ANQGSEA, per germline. Trimming stripped 4 bases from V and 3 bases from J, with 7 bases between. As DNA, the CDR3 is TGCAGCGTTGCCGACAGTGGAAACACCATATATTTT. Protein: CSVADSGNTIYF.

Many counts were recorded for this clonotype. This chain joins TRBV7-8 and TRBJ1-5; no clear D gene. The CDR3 spans 14 residues. Deletions cut 0 bases from V and 7 bases from J, with 10 bases between. Germline V gives CDR1 SGHVS, CDR2 FQNEAQ. In DNA form, the CDR3 reads TGTGCCAGCAGCTTAGCTTTGGTTGGCCAGCCCCAGCATTTT. Amino acid sequence: CASSLALVGQPQHF.

This clonotype has at least ten counts. The CDR3 DNA follows: TGTGCCAGCAAAAGAGAAGGGGGAGGGACCGGGGAGCTGTTTTTT. It specifies CASKREGGGTGELFF. The chain uses TRBV6-2 or TRBV6-3 and TRBJ2-2, with a possible D match to TRBD2 (7 bases). Germline V lookup: CDR1 MNHEY, CDR2 SVGEGT. The CDR3 has 15 amino acids. Trimming cost V 7 bases and J 5 bases, with 17 bases left between them.

This clonotype was recorded many times. The rearrangement joins TRBV6-1 to TRBJ2-5, with 11 bases fitting TRBD1. The CDR3 covers 15 residues. The V and J ends lost 7 bases and 1 base, in that order; junction bases with no gene match: 5. CDR1 is MNHNS and CDR2 is SASEGT in the germline V gene. CDR3 nucleotide sequence: TGTGCCAGCAAGGACAGGGGGCGTTCCCAAGAGACCCAGTACTTC. Protein: CASKDRGRSQETQYF.

As concerns this clonotype: This may be a read error, as it is one base from a much larger clone. Because the CDR3 is missing its conserved closing phenylalanine or tryptophan, this is likely a read error. DNA for the CDR3: TGTGCCTGGAGCGGCAGAACTAATGAAAAACTGTTTTCT. Protein sequence: CAWSGRTNEKLFS. V and J are TRBV30 and TRBJ1-4, with D unresolved. Germline CDR1 is GTSNPN and CDR2 is SVGIG (reference sequence). V was clipped by 3 bases and J by 1 base, with 6 bases between them. The CDR3 is 13 residues long.

In this sample, this clonotype turned up many times. V and J are TRBV12-3 or TRBV12-4 and TRBJ1-5; D not certain. The CDR3 spans 13 residues. With 8 bases removed from V and 11 bases from J, the gap between germline ends came to 19 bases. This CDR3 is CASLNSGWRTQHF. DNA of the CDR3: TGTGCCAGCCTCAACAGCGGGTGGAGGACCCAGCATTTT.

V gene TRBV6-6 combines with J gene TRBJ2-6; D is perhaps TRBD1 or TRBD2 (6 bases each). This CDR3 comprises 15 residues. Germline CDR1 reads MNHNY; CDR2 reads SVGAGI (reference sequence). V gave up 7 bases and J gave up 4 bases, with 14 bases separating them. DNA for the CDR3: TGTGCCAGCACCACGGGGGCGGGGGGGGCCAACGTCCTGACTTTC. Amino acids: CASTTGAGGANVLTF.

Many counts were recorded for this clonotype. The chain carries TRBV14 and TRBJ2-1; 10 nucleotides agree with TRBD2. This CDR3 has 15 amino acids. The germline CDR1 and CDR2 sequences are SGHDN and FVKESK. After removal of 4 bases from V and 8 bases from J, the junction contained 8 bases not matched to a gene. CDR3: CASSPGLARKDEQFF. CDR3 DNA: TGTGCCAGCAGCCCGGGACTAGCGAGAAAGGATGAGCAGTTCTTC.

This clonotype was detected many times. The chain is built from TRBV20-1 and TRBJ2-1; 9 bases map to TRBD2. The CDR3 length is 12 residues. V lost 1 base and J lost 8; bases outside the gene matches: 0. Germline CDR1 and CDR2: DFQATT and SNEGSKA (reference sequence). The CDR3 here is CSARGGRDEQFF. The DNA of the CDR3 is TGCAGTGCTAGAGGCGGGAGGGATGAGCAGTTCTTC.

About this clonotype: With a far larger clone one base away, a read error is the likely cause. This chain's CDR3 is CTSVLPGANSETQYF. The CDR3 coding sequence is TGTACCAGCGTCCTACCGGGAGCGAATTCAGAGACCCAGTACTTC. The chain recombines TRBV6-5 with TRBJ2-5; D perhaps matches TRBD2 (6 bases). The CDR3 has 15 residues. Germline V gene lookup returns CDR1 MNHEY and CDR2 SVGAGI.

Concerning this clonotype: The junction shows a germline mismatch at one end, possibly a read error. The chain joins TRBV4-2 to TRBJ1-1; D is ambiguous. The CDR3 is 11 residues long. The germline gives CDR1 LGHNA, CDR2 YNFKEQ. The CDR3 here is CASSLNTEACF. CDR3 DNA: TGTGCCAGCAGCTTAAACACTGAAGCTTGCTTT.

This clonotype showed up many times. The V gene is TRBV5-4, the J gene TRBJ1-2; D remains unclear. V lost 2 bases, J lost 10 bases, and 12 bases lay in between. Germline values: CDR1 SGHNT, CDR2 YYREEE (reference sequence). CDR3 length: 12 amino acids. CDR3 amino acids: CASSFSMADYTF. CDR3 bases: TGTGCCAGCAGCTTCTCTATGGCGGACTACACCTTC. The whole variable domain, filled in from reference TRBV5-4 and TRBJ1-2, reads ETGVTQSPTHLIKTRGQQVTLRCSSQSGHNTVSWYQQALGQGPQFIFQYYREEENGRGNFPPRFSGLQFPNYSSELNVNALELDDSALYLCASSFSMADYTFGSGTRLTVV.

In its sample, this clonotype was seen many times. No DNA is shown, since the ends of the CDR3 on it are uncertain; the CDR3 is the one TCRdb lists. This CDR3 reads CISVPEAKTAAGDLYNEQFF. The V gene is TRBV7-5, the J gene TRBJ2-1; TRBD1, the D gene given by the table, was not confirmed from the DNA. TRBV7-5 is a known pseudogene. The CDR3 is 20 residues long, ends included.

This clonotype has a count of ten or more. The genes are TRBV7-2 and TRBJ1-1, with D possibly TRBD1 on 5 matching bases. Trimming removed 3 bases at V and 11 bases at J, with 16 bases between. Per the germline V gene, CDR1 is SGHTA and CDR2 is FQGNSA. This CDR3 is built from 13 residues. For the CDR3, the DNA is TGTGCCAGCAGCTTGGGAGGGAACGGGGCGGCTTTCTTT. As protein: CASSLGGNGAAFF.

This clonotype was counted many times. The V and J genes are TRBV20-1 and TRBJ2-5; 9 bases are shared with TRBD2. The length of the CDR3 is 13 residues. J gave up 5 bases and V 5 bases, and 6 bases lay outside the gene matches. Germline-derived CDR1 and CDR2 are DFQATT and SNEGSKA (reference sequence). CDR3 nucleotides: TGCAGTGCTTCCCGGACTAGCGCTGAGACCCAGTACTTC. Protein product: CSASRTSAETQYF.

This clonotype was counted at least ten times. The chain carries TRBV10-3 and TRBJ2-1; 10 bases fit TRBD1. Trimming at V came to 6 bases and at J to 4 bases, leaving 6 bases not matched to a gene. CDR1 is ENHRY, CDR2 SYGVKD, per germline. The CDR3 runs to 15 residues. The CDR3 DNA sequence: TGTGCCATCAGAGAAACGGGACAGGGGTACAATGAGCAGTTCTTC. It is translated as CAIRETGQGYNEQFF.

This clonotype was picked up many times. V usage is TRBV5-1 and J usage is TRBJ1-2; TRBD1 matches at 12 bases. V gave up 4 bases and J gave up 8 bases; unmatched junction bases: 3. The CDR3 length is 13 residues. In germline, CDR1 is SGHRS, CDR2 YFSETQ. In DNA form, the CDR3 reads TGCGCCAGCAGCACGGGGACAGGGGGCGGCTACACCTTC. This codes for CASSTGTGGGYTF.

Many counts were recorded for this clonotype. The rearrangement links TRBV20-1 to TRBJ1-6; no clear D. This CDR3 region has 14 residues. Germline assignment: CDR1 DFQATT and CDR2 SNEGSKA (reference sequence). Between the trimmed V and J ends, which lost 6 bases and 9 bases, there was a span of 18 bases. In DNA, the CDR3 is TGCAGTGCCCTAATGACGGGCGGGAGTTCACCCCTCCACTTT. Its translation: CSALMTGGSSPLHF.

This clonotype has ten or more counts. J is TRBJ1-1 and V is TRBV29-1, with 7 bases fitting TRBD1. In germline, CDR1 is SQVTM, CDR2 ANQGSEA. The CDR3 has 15 residues. V lost 4 bases and J lost 4; bases outside the gene matches: 12. The DNA of the CDR3 is TGCAGCGTTGTAAAGGGGGCGGTGGTTGTCACTGAAGCTTTCTTT. Translated, it gives CSVVKGAVVVTEAFF.

Worth noting for this clonotype: A much larger clonotype is one base distant, so this may be a read error. The rearrangement links TRBV3-1 to TRBJ1-1, with D uncertain. There are 15 residues in the CDR3. Trimming pared 1 base from V and 10 bases from J, leaving 19 bases between. The V gene's germline CDR1 is LGHDT and CDR2 YNNKEL (reference sequence). CDR3 amino acids: CASSQGPRREAVAFF. CDR3 sequence (DNA): TGTGCCAGCAGCCAAGGACCTAGGCGGGAGGCTGTAGCTTTCTTT.

This clonotype was seen at least ten times. The genes are TRBV3-1 and TRBJ2-3; 9 nucleotides match TRBD2. With V trimmed by 0 bases and J by 2 bases, 12 bases remained unmatched. The CDR3 covers 19 residues. Germline CDR1 is LGHDT and CDR2 is YNNKEL (reference sequence). CDR3 sequence (DNA): TGTGCCAGCAGCCAAGATCTGGCTAGCGGGATATCCTCCACAGATACGCAGTATTTT. It yields the protein CASSQDLASGISSTDTQYF.

This clonotype was observed at least ten times. The gene calls are TRBV7-2 and TRBJ2-2; 7 bases map to TRBD1. CDR1 is SGHTA, CDR2 FQGNSA, per germline. V shed 5 bases and J 5 bases; nucleotides not matched to a gene: 8. The CDR3 runs 15 residues. CDR3 DNA: TGTGCCAGCAGCCCACGACAGGGTTATACCGGGGAGCTGTTTTTT. It encodes CASSPRQGYTGELFF.